This TCR beta chain was sequenced for a study of beta chain features in type 1 diabetes. Whole-study findings and limits: Shortening that was moderate but significant affected the TCRB CDR3s of Type 1 diabetes patients in all four CD4+ subsets.

Isolated RNA was reverse transcribed in full, so expressed TCRB transcripts were sequenced. The assay was immunoSEQ multiplex PCR, and TCRdb's table has in-frame clones only and misses some. The table shows 250,000 to 350,000 clones, with over 11% occurring only once. With regard to this clone: Its matching antigen is unknown.

There are 16 residues in the CDR3. The germline V and J ends were trimmed by 3 bases and 0 bases, with 11 bases remaining between them. In germline, CDR1 is LGHNA, CDR2 YSLEER. The TCR sequence derives from a man younger than 45 with type 1 diabetes. The V and J genes are TRBV4-3 and TRBJ2-2; D is undetermined. Specimen: naive CD4+ T cells from blood. The CDR3 sequence is CASSHSGAPNTGELFF. Here the CDR3 DNA reads TGCGCCAGCAGCCACTCCGGAGCGCCGAACACCGGGGAGCTGTTTTTT.